This T cell receptor (beta chain) comes out of a study of vaccination effects on CD4 cells after COVID-19. Data came from immunoSEQ multiplex PCR; TCRdb stores just in-frame clones and leaves some out. The table lists tens of thousands of clones, under 85% of them singletons. This clone was counted only a few times. What it binds is not known. After expansion with viral peptide pools in the ViraFEST assay, antigen-specific CD4+ T cells were sequenced. CD4+ T cells were isolated after nine to ten days of culture. Two doses of BNT162b2 or mRNA-1273 vaccine were administered to participants. Germline V CDR1 and CDR2: MGHRA, YSYEKL. The V end was cut by 1 base, the J end by 9 bases, with 10 bases between. The CDR3 has 13 amino acids.

This receptor was obtained from a human donor who received a COVID-19 vaccine. The rearrangement joins TRBV4-1 to TRBJ2-1; D is ambiguous. The source was CD4+ T cells from PBMCs cultured with HCoV-OC43 spike peptides, collected after COVID-19 vaccination. Subset defined: HCoV-OC43 spike overlapping peptide pool stimulation. In nucleotides, the CDR3 is TGCGCCAGCAGCCAAGGTTCTTGGAGTGAGCAGTTCTTC. Protein: CASSQGSWSEQFF.